The source of this T cell receptor (beta chain) is a study of human T cells and chemical hapten exposure. Each CDR3 protein is one row after TCRdb ran MiXCR on the RACE reads. Among 250,000 to 300,000 distinct CDR3 sequences, around 7.7% were seen once, and the ten largest hold 1.2%. Between the trimmed V and J ends, which lost 1 base and 4 bases, there was a span of 4 bases. The CDR3 has 12 residues. The germline gives CDR1 SEHNR, CDR2 FQNEAQ (reference sequence). As for time point: pre-sensitization, week 0. Sample treatment: therapeutic diphenylcyclopropenone sensitization with weekly scalp DPC. This clonotype was counted many times.

This receptor was identified in a man between 18 and 35 years old with alopecia areata. Some clones in this sample may be carry-over from other donors' samples. The sequencing here drew on whole blood, taken in connection with sensitization to the hapten diphenylcyclopropenone (DPC). The V call is TRBV7-9, the J call TRBJ1-2; D call uncertain. The CDR3 DNA reads TGTGCCAGCAGCTTAGACTCCTATGGCTACACCTTC. Protein product: CASSLDSYGYTF.